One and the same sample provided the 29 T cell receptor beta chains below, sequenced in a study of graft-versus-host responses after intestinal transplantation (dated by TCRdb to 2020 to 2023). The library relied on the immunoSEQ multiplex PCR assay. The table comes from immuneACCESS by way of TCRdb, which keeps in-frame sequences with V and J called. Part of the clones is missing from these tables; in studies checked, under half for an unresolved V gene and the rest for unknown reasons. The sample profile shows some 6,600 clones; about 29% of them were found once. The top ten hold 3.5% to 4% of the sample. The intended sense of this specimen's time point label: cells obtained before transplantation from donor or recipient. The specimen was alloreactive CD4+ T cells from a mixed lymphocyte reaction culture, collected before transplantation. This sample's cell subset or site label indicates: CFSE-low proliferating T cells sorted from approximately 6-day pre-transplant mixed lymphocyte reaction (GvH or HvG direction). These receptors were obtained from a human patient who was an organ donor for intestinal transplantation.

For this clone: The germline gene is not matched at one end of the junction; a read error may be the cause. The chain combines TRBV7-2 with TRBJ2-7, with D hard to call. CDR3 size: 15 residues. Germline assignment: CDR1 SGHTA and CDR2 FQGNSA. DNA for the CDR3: TGTGCCAGCAGATTAGAACCAGGAATGACCTACGAGCAGTACTTC. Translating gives CASRLEPGMTYEQYF.

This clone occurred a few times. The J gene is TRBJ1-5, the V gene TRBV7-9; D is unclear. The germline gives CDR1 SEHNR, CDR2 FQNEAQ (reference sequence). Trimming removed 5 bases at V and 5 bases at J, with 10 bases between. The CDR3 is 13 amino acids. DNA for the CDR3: TGTGCCAGCAGCCGGGGTGGGGATCAGCCCCAGCATTTT. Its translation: CASSRGGDQPQHF.

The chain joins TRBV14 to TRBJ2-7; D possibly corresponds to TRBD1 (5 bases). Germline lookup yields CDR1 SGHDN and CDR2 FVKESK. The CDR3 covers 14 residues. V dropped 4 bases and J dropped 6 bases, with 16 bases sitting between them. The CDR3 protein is CASSRTSRAGEQYF. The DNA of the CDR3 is TGTGCCAGCAGCCGAACCTCCAGGGCCGGCGAGCAGTACTTC. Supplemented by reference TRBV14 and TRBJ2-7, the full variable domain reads EAGVTQFPSHSVIEKGQTVTLRCDPISGHDNLYWYRRVMGKEIKFLLHFVKESKQDESGMPNNRFLAERTGGTYSTLKVQPAELEDSGVYFCASSRTSRAGEQYFGPGTRLTVT.

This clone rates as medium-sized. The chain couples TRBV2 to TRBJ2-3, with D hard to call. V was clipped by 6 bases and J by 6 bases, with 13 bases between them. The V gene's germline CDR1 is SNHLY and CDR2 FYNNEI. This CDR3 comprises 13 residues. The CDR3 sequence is CASSGRHPDTQYF. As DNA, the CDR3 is TGTGCCAGCAGCGGTCGACATCCGGATACGCAGTATTTT.

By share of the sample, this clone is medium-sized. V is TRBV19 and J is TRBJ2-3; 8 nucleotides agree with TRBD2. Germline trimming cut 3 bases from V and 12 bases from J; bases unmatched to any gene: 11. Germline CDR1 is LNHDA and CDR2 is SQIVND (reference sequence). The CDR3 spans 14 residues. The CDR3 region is CASSIGGGRTYQYF. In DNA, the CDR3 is TGTGCCAGTAGTATCGGCGGGGGGCGCACATACCAGTATTTT.

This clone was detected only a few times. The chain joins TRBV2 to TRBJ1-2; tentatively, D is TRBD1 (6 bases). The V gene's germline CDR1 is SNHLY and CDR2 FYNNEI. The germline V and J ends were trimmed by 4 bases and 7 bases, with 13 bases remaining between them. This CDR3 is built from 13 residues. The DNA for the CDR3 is TGTGCCAGCAGTGCACAGGGCCGGGGTGGCTACACCTTC. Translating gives CASSAQGRGGYTF. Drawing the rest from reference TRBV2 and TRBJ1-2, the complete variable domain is EPEVTQTPSHQVTQMGQEVILRCVPISNHLYFYWYRQILGQKVEFLVSFYNNEISEKSEIFDDQFSVERPDGSNFTLKIRSTKLEDSAMYFCASSAQGRGGYTFGSGTRLTVV.

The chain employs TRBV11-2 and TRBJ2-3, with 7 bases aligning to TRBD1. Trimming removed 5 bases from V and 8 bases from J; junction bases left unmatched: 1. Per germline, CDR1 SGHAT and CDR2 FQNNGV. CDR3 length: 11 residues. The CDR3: CASSQGVTQYF. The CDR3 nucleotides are TGTGCCAGCAGCCAGGGGGTTACGCAGTATTTT.

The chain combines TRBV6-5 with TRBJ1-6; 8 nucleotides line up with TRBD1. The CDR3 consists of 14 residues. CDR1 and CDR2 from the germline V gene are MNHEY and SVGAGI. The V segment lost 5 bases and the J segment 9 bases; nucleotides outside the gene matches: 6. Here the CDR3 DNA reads TGTGCCAGCAGTGAAGGACAGGGATTTTCACCCCTCCACTTT. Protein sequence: CASSEGQGFSPLHF.

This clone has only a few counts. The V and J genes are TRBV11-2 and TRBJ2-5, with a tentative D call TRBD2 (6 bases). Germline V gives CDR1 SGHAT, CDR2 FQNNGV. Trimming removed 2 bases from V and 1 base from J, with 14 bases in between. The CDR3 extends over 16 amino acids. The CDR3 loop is CASSLWDSSRQETQYF. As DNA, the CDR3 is TGTGCCAGCAGCTTATGGGACTCCTCACGCCAAGAGACCCAGTACTTC.

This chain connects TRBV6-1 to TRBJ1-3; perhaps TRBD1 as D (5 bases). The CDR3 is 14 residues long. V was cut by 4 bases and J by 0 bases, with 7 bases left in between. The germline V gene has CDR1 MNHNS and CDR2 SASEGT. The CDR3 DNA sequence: TGTGCCAGCAGTGTGACAGACTCTGGAAACACCATATATTTT. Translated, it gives CASSVTDSGNTIYF.

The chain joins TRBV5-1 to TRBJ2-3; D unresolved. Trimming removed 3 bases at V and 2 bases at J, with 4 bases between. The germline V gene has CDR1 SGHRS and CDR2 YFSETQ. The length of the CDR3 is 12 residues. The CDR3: CASSSITDTQYF. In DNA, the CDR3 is TGCGCCAGCAGCTCCATCACAGATACGCAGTATTTT.

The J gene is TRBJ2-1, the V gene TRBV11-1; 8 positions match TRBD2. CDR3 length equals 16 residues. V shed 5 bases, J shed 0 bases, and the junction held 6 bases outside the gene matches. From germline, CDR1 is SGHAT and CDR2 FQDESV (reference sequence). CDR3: CASSVPSGFSYNEQFF. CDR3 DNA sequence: TGTGCCAGCAGCGTCCCTAGCGGGTTCTCCTACAATGAGCAGTTCTTC.

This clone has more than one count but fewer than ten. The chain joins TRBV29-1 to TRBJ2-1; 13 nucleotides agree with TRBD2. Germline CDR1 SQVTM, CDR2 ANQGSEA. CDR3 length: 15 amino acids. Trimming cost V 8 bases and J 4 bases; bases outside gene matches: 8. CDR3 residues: CSMITSGGGYNEQFF. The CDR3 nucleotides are TGCAGCATGATCACTAGCGGGGGGGGATACAATGAGCAGTTCTTC.

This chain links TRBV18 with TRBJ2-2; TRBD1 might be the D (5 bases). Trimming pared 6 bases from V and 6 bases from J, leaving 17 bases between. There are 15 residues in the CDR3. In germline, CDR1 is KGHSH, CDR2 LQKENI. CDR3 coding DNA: TGTGCCAGCTCCCCCTGGGCAGGGAAACCCGGGGAGCTGTTTTTT. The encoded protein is CASSPWAGKPGELFF.

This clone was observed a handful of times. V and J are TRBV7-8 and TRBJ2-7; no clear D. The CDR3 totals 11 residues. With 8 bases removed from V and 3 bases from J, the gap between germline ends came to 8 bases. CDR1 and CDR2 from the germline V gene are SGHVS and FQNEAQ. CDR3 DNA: TGTGCCAGCCAAGCAGGCTACGAGCAGTACTTC. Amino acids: CASQAGYEQYF.

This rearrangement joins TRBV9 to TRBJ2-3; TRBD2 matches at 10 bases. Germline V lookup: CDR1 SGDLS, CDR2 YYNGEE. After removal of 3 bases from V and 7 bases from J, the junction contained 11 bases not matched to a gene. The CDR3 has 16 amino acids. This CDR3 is CASSAGSSSGRHTQYF. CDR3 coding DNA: TGTGCCAGCAGCGCCGGATCGAGTAGCGGGAGGCATACGCAGTATTTT.

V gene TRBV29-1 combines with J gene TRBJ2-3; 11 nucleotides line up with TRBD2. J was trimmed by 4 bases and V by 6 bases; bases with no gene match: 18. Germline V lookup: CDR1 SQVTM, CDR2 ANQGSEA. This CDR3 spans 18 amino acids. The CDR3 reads CSVKKRVAGGPGADTQYF. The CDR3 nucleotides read TGCAGCGTCAAAAAGAGAGTAGCGGGAGGGCCGGGCGCAGATACGCAGTATTTT.

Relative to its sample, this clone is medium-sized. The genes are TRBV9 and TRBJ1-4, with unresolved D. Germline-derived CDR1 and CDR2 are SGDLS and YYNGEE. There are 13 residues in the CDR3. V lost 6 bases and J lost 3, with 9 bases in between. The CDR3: CASNREANEKLFF. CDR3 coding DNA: TGTGCCAGCAACCGGGAGGCTAATGAAAAACTGTTTTTT.

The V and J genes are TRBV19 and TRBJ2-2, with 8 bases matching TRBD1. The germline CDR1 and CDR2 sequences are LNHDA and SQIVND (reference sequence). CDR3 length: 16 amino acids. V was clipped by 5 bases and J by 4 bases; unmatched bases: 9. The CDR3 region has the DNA TGTGCCAGTAGTTCTAGGACAGGGCGGAGCACCGGGGAGCTGTTTTTT. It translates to CASSSRTGRSTGELFF.

The CDR3 protein is CASSSQGNQPQHF. CDR3 sequence (DNA): TGTGCCAGCAGCTCCCAGGGGAATCAGCCCCAGCATTTT. This chain joins TRBV7-2 and TRBJ1-5; D might be TRBD1 (6 bases). CDR3 length equals 13 residues. V was cut by 4 bases and J by 4 bases, with 8 bases left in between. The V gene's germline CDR1 is SGHTA and CDR2 FQGNSA.

CDR3: CASSFSSDTQYF. Written as DNA, the CDR3 is TGTGCCAGCAGCTTCTCTTCAGATACGCAGTATTTT. V usage is TRBV7-2 and J usage is TRBJ2-3; D not certain. There are 12 residues in the CDR3. Per germline, CDR1 SGHTA and CDR2 FQGNSA. V gave up 3 bases and J gave up 4 bases, with 5 bases separating them.

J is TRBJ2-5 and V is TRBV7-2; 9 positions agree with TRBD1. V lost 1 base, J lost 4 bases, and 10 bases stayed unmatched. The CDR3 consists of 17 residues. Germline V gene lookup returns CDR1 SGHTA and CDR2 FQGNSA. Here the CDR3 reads CASSLDPGTGRRETQYF. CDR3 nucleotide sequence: TGTGCCAGCAGCTTAGACCCTGGGACAGGGAGAAGAGAGACCCAGTACTTC.

Here the CDR3 reads CAISRGGSTDTQYF. In DNA form, the CDR3 reads TGTGCCATCAGCCGCGGGGGGAGCACAGATACGCAGTATTTT. This sequence joins TRBV10-3 and TRBJ2-3; TRBD2 aligns across 8 bases. Per the germline V gene, CDR1 is ENHRY and CDR2 is SYGVKD. The junction had 2 bases not matched to a gene; V was cut back by 6 bases and J by 0 bases. This CDR3 has 14 residues.

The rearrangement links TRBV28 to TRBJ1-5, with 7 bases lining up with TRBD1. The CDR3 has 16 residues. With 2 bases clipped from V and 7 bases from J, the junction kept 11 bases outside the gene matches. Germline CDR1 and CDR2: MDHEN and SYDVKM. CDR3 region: CASSLGLQGIWQPQHF. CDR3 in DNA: TGTGCCAGCAGTTTAGGCCTACAGGGGATATGGCAGCCCCAGCATTTT.

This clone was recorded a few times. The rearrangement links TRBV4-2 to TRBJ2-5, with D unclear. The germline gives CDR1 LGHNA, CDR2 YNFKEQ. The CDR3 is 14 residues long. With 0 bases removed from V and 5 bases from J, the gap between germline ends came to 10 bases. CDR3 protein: CASSQDPSPETQYF. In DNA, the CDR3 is TGTGCCAGCAGCCAAGACCCTTCCCCGGAGACCCAGTACTTC.

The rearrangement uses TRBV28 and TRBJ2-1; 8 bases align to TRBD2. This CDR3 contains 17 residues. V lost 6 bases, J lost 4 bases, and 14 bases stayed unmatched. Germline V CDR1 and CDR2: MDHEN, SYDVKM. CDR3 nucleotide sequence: TGTGCCAGCAGCCCCATACCTCTAGCGGGTAAATACAATGAGCAGTTCTTC. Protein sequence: CASSPIPLAGKYNEQFF.

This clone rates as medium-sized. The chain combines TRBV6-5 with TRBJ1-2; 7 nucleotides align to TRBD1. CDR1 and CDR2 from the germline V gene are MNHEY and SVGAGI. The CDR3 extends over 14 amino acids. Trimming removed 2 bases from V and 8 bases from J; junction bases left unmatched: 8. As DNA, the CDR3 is TGTGCCAGCAGTTACCTAGGGACAGCGATCGGCTACACCTTC. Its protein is CASSYLGTAIGYTF.

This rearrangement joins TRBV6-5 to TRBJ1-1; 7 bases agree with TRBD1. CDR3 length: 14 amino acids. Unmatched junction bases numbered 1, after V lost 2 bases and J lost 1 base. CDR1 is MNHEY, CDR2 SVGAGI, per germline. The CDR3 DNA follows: TGTGCCAGCAGTTACAGGGACAGGAACACTGAAGCTTTCTTT. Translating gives CASSYRDRNTEAFF.

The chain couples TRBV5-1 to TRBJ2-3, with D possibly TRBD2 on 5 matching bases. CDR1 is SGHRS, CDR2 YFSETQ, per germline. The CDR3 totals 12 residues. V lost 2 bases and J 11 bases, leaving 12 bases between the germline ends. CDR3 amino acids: CASSFNGVKQYF. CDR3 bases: TGCGCCAGCAGCTTTAACGGGGTAAAGCAGTATTTT. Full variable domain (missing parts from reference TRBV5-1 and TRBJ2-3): KAGVTQTPRYLIKTRGQQVTLSCSPISGHRSVSWYQQTPGQGLQFLFEYFSETQRNKGNFPGRFSGRQFSNSRSEMNVSTLELGDSALYLCASSFNGVKQYFGPGTRLTVL.